The next 17 T cell receptor beta chains were all read from a single sample in a study of cytomegalovirus exposure and HLA in healthy donors. This PCR relied on a set of 60 Vbeta primers and 13 Jbeta primers. Profiled with immunoSEQ multiplex PCR; TCRdb holds only in-frame clones, not every one. The data contain tens of thousands of clones, around three quarters of them singletons. Specimen: PBMCs. The receptors originated from a male donor in good health and CMV-seronegative.

V is TRBV29-1 and J is TRBJ2-7; TRBD1 agrees at 10 bases. In germline, CDR1 is SQVTM, CDR2 ANQGSEA. The trim removed 5 bases at V and 6 bases at J, leaving 7 bases unmatched. The CDR3 loop spans 13 amino acids. CDR3 DNA: TGCAGCGTTAACCGGGACAGGGGATCCGAGCAGTACTTC. It is translated as CSVNRDRGSEQYF.

This chain links TRBV28 with TRBJ1-1; tentatively, D is TRBD1 (5 bases). V was shortened by 9 bases and J by 5 bases, with 19 bases between the two germline ends. This CDR3 region has 14 residues. Germline V gene sequence: CDR1 MDHEN, CDR2 SYDVKM. As DNA, the CDR3 is TGTGCCAGTAGTCCCTTGGGGGGTAAGACTGAAGCTTTCTTT. Translated, it gives CASSPLGGKTEAFF. Complete variable domain (other parts from reference TRBV28 and TRBJ1-1): DVKVTQSSRYLVKRTGEKVFLECVQDMDHENMFWYRQDPGLGLRLIYFSYDVKMKEKGDIPEGYSVSREKKERFSLILESASTNQTSMYLCASSPLGGKTEAFFGQGTRLTVV.

This clone was seen a handful of times. CDR3 bases: TGTGCCAGCAGCTTATTCAGGGAATCCTACGAGCAGTACTTC. It yields the protein CASSLFRESYEQYF. This chain joins TRBV7-2 and TRBJ2-7; perhaps TRBD1 as D (5 bases). Deletions cut 2 bases from V and 1 base from J, with 9 bases between. Germline lookup yields CDR1 SGHTA and CDR2 FQGNSA. The CDR3 contains 14 residues.

J is TRBJ1-5 and V is TRBV6-5, with 9 bases fitting TRBD1. The CDR3 loop spans 16 amino acids. CDR1 and CDR2 (germline): MNHEY, SVGAGI. Trimming at V came to 4 bases and at J to 3 bases, leaving 7 bases not matched to a gene. CDR3 in amino acids: CASSSRRDRDNQPQHF. CDR3 DNA: TGTGCCAGCAGTTCCAGACGGGACAGGGACAATCAGCCCCAGCATTTT.

This chain joins TRBV5-1 and TRBJ1-1, with 7 bases fitting TRBD1. V was clipped by 4 bases and J by 3 bases; unmatched bases: 3. Germline V gives CDR1 SGHRS, CDR2 YFSETQ. The CDR3 contains 13 residues. CDR3 coding DNA: TGCGCCAGCAGCCTACAGGGGTACACTGAAGCTTTCTTT. Its protein product is CASSLQGYTEAFF.

This clone appeared once. The chain couples TRBV5-8 to TRBJ2-2; no clear D. The CDR3 runs 15 residues. V was pared by 4 bases and J by 2 bases, with 12 bases between. Germline CDR1 and CDR2: SGHTS and YDEGEE. CDR3: CASSQKMTNTGELFF. The CDR3 DNA sequence: TGTGCCAGCAGCCAAAAAATGACAAACACCGGGGAGCTGTTTTTT.

V is TRBV4-3 and J is TRBJ1-2; tentatively, D is TRBD1 (5 bases). The V gene's germline CDR1 is LGHNA and CDR2 YSLEER. This CDR3 is built from 18 residues. Trimming left V 0 bases short and J 5 bases short, with 22 bases between. The CDR3 coding sequence is TGCGCCAGCAGCCAAGATCAGATTGGGGCAGGAAAGTTTTATGGCTACACCTTC. It codes for CASSQDQIGAGKFYGYTF.

Points on this clone: A junction end diverges from the germline sequence, so it may reflect a read error. The rearrangement uses TRBV9 and TRBJ2-1; the match to TRBD2 covers 9 bases. CDR3 length: 16 residues. Germline lookup yields CDR1 SGDLS and CDR2 YYNGEE. CDR3 residues: CASSASGRNSCNEQFF. The CDR3 DNA follows: TGTGCCAGCAGCGCCAGCGGGAGGAACTCCTGCAATGAGCAGTTCTTC.

For the CDR3, the DNA is TGTGCCAGAAGGAAGCCAACAGGTTTCACCGGGGAGCTGTTTTTT. It translates to CARRKPTGFTGELFF. The rearrangement joins TRBV5-3 to TRBJ2-2; TRBD1 might be the D (5 bases). TRBV5-3 is designated an ORF whose function remains uncertain. The CDR3 loop spans 15 amino acids. V lost 5 bases, J lost 4 bases, and 15 bases lay in between.

This chain uses TRBV6-1 with TRBJ2-5, with 9 bases matching TRBD1. The CDR3 consists of 14 residues. Per the germline V gene, CDR1 is MNHNS and CDR2 is SASEGT. V was pared by 5 bases and J by 2 bases, with 3 bases of the junction left unmatched. CDR3 sequence reads: CASSQTGGQETQYF. DNA for the CDR3: TGTGCCAGCAGTCAGACAGGGGGACAAGAGACCCAGTACTTC.

The V call is TRBV7-9, the J call TRBJ1-5; no clear D. The germline V gene encodes CDR1 SEHNR and CDR2 FQNEAQ (reference sequence). CDR3 length: 17 residues. V dropped 1 base and J dropped 6 bases, with 19 bases sitting between them. The CDR3 region is CASSLGVIQNGIQPQHF. CDR3 bases: TGTGCCAGCAGCTTAGGGGTGATCCAGAACGGGATTCAGCCCCAGCATTTT.

J is TRBJ1-1 and V is TRBV10-3; D is uncertain. Per germline, CDR1 ENHRY and CDR2 SYGVKD. Trimming cost V 2 bases and J 4 bases, with 8 bases left between them. The CDR3 loop spans 13 amino acids. This chain's CDR3 is CAISEGGSTEAFF. The DNA for the CDR3 is TGTGCCATCAGTGAGGGAGGGAGCACTGAAGCTTTCTTT.

The chain recombines TRBV5-6 with TRBJ1-2; 7 bases agree with TRBD1. V gave up 1 base and J gave up 3 bases; unmatched junction bases: 6. The CDR3 is 15 amino acids. Germline V gene sequence: CDR1 SGHDT, CDR2 YYEEEE. CDR3 sequence (DNA): TGTGCCAGCAGCTTGAAAGGGGGCGCGGACTATGGCTACACCTTC. This translates into CASSLKGGADYGYTF.

The chain has TRBV7-2 and TRBJ1-1; 8 nucleotides agree with TRBD1. CDR3 length: 13 amino acids. V was clipped by 5 bases and J by 3 bases; unmatched bases: 2. Germline assignment: CDR1 SGHTA and CDR2 FQGNSA. As DNA, the CDR3 is TGTGCCAGCAGCATGGACAGGGACACTGAAGCTTTCTTT. Protein product: CASSMDRDTEAFF. Full variable domain (missing parts from reference TRBV7-2 and TRBJ1-1): GAGVSQSPSNKVTEKGKDVELRCDPISGHTALYWYRQSLGQGLEFLIYFQGNSAPDKSGLPSDRFSAERTGGSVSTLTIQRTQQEDSAVYLCASSMDRDTEAFFGQGTRLTVV.

The chain joins TRBV9 to TRBJ1-1; D gene ambiguous. The CDR3 length is 16 residues. V shed 0 bases and J shed 3 bases, with 15 bases lying between them. Germline-derived CDR1 and CDR2 are SGDLS and YYNGEE. Here the CDR3 DNA reads TGTGCCAGCAGCGTAGGGTGGGCAGGACTTGACACTGAAGCTTTCTTT. Translated: CASSVGWAGLDTEAFF.

J is TRBJ1-5 and V is TRBV7-9; D is ambiguous. Per germline, CDR1 SEHNR and CDR2 FQNEAQ (reference sequence). This CDR3 has 15 amino acids. V lost 5 bases and J lost 7, with 18 bases in between. CDR3 sequence (DNA): TGTGCCAGCAGCGCTTCGGGAGCTCGGGGACAGCCCCAGCATTTT. Translating gives CASSASGARGQPQHF.

This chain uses TRBV27 with TRBJ2-3, with TRBD2 matching 11 bases. V was pared by 5 bases and J by 8 bases, with 6 bases of the junction left unmatched. Germline assignment: CDR1 MNHEY and CDR2 SMNVEV (reference sequence). The CDR3 consists of 14 residues. Here the CDR3 reads CASSMGTSGGTQYF. The CDR3 DNA follows: TGTGCCAGCAGTATGGGGACTAGCGGAGGTACGCAGTATTTT.